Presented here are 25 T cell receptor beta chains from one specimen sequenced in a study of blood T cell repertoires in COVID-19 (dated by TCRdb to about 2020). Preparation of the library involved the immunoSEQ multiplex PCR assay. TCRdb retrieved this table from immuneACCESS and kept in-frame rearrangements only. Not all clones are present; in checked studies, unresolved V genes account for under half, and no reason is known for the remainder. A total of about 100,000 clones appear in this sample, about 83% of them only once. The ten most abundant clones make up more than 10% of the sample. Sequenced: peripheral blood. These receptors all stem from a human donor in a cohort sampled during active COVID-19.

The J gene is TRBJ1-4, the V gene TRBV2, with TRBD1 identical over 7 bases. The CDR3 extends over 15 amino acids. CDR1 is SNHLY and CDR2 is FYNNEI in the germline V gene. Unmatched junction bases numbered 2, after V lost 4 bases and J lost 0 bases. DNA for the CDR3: TGTGCCAGCAGTGGACAGGGTGCAACTAATGAAAAACTGTTTTTT. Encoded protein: CASSGQGATNEKLFF.

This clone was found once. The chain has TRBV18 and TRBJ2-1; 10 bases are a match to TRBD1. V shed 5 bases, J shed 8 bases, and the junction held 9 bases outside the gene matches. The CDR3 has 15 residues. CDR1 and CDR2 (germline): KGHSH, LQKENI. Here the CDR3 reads CASSVSTGGEDEQFF. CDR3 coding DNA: TGTGCCAGCTCAGTATCGACAGGGGGCGAGGATGAGCAGTTCTTC.

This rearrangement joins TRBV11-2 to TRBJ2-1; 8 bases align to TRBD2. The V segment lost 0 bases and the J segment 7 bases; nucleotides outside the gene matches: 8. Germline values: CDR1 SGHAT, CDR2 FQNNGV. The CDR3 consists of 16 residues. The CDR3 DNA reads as TGTGCCAGCAGCTTAGAAGCGGGAGTGGGGTGGAATGAGCAGTTCTTC. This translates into CASSLEAGVGWNEQFF.

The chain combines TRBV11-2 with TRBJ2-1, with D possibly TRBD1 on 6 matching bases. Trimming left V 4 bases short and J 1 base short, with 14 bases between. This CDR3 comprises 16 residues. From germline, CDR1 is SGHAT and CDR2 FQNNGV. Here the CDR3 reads CASSSQRTGSYNEQFF. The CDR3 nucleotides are TGTGCCAGCAGCTCACAACGCACAGGGTCCTACAATGAGCAGTTCTTC. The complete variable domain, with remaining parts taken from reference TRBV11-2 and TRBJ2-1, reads EAGVAQSPRYKIIEKRQSVAFWCNPISGHATLYWYQQILGQGPKLLIQFQNNGVVDDSQLPKDRFSAERLKGVDSTLKIQPAKLEDSAVYLCASSSQRTGSYNEQFFGPGTRLTVL.

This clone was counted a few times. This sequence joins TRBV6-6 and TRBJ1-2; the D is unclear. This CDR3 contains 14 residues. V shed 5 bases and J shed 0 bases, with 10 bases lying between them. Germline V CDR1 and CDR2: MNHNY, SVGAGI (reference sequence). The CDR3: CASSPTPSNYGYTF. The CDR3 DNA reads TGTGCCAGCAGTCCAACTCCTTCTAACTATGGCTACACCTTC.

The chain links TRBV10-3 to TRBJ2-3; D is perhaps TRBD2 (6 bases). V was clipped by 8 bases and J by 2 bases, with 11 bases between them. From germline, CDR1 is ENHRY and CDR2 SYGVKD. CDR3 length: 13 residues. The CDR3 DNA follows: TGTGCCATCCAAGCGGGCTCCACAGATACGCAGTATTTT. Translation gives CAIQAGSTDTQYF.

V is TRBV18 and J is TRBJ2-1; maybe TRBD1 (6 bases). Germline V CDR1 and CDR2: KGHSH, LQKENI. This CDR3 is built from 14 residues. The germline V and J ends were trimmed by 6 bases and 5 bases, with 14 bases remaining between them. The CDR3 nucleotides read TGTGCCAGCTCTACTCGGGACACCGACAATGAGCAGTTCTTC. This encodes CASSTRDTDNEQFF.

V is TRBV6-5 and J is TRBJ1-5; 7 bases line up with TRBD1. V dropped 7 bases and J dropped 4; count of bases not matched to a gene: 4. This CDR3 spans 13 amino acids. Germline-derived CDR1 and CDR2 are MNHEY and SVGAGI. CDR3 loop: CASTSTGNQPQHF. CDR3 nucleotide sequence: TGTGCCAGCACCTCGACAGGGAATCAGCCCCAGCATTTT.

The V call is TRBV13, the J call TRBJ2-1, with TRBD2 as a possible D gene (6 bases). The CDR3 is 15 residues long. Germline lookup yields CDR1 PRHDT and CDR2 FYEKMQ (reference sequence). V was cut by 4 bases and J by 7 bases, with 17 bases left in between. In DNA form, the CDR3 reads TGTGCCAGCAGCTCACGGGGGAGATATAGGAATGAGCAGTTCTTC. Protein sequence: CASSSRGRYRNEQFF.

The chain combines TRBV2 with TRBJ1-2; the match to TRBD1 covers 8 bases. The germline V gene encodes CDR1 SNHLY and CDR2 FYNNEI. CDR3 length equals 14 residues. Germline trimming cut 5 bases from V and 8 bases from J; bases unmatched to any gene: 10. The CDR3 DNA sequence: TGTGCCAGCAGTACCGGGACAGGAATGGGAGGCTACACCTTC. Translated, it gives CASSTGTGMGGYTF.

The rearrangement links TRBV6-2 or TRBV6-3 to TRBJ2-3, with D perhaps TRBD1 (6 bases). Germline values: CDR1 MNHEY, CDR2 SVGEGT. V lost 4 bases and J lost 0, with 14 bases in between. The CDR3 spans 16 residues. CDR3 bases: TGTGCCAGCAGTTCAAGGACAGCCTCTAGCACAGATACGCAGTATTTT. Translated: CASSSRTASSTDTQYF.

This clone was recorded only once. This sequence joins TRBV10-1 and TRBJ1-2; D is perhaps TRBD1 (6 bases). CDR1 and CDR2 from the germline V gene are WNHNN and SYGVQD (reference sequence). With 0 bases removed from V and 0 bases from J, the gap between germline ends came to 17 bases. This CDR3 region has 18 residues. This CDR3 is CASSESRQGQGANYGYTF. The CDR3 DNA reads TGCGCCAGCAGTGAGTCCAGGCAGGGACAAGGAGCTAACTATGGCTACACCTTC.

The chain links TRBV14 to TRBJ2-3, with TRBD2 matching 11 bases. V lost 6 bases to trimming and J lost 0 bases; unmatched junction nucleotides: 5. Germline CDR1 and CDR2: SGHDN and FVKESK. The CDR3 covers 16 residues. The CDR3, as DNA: TGTGCCAGCAGTTCCCCTAGCGGGAGGAGCACAGATACGCAGTATTTT. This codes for CASSSPSGRSTDTQYF.

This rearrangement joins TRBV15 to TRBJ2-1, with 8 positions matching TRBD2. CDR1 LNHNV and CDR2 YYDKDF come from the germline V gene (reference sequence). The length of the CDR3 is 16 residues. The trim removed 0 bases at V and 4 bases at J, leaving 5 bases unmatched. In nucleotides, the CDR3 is TGTGCCACCAGCAGAGATCATAGCGGGGCGTACAATGAGCAGTTCTTC. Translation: CATSRDHSGAYNEQFF.

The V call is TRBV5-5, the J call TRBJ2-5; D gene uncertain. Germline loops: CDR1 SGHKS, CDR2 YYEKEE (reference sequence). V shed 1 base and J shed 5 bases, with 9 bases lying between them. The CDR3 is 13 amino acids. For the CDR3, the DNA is TGTGCCAGCAGCTTGTCCCTCGCGGAGACCCAGTACTTC. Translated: CASSLSLAETQYF.

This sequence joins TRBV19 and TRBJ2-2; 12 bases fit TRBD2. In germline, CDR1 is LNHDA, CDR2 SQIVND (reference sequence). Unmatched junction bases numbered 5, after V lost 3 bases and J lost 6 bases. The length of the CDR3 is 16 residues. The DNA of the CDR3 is TGTGCCAGTAGTATGTCGCCTAGCGGGAGGGCCGGGGAGCTGTTTTTT. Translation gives CASSMSPSGRAGELFF.

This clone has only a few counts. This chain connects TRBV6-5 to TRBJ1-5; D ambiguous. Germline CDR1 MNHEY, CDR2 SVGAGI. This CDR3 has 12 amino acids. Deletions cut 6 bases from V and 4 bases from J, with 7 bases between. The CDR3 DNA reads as TGTGCCAGCAGCGCGGGAAATCAGCCCCAGCATTTT. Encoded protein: CASSAGNQPQHF.

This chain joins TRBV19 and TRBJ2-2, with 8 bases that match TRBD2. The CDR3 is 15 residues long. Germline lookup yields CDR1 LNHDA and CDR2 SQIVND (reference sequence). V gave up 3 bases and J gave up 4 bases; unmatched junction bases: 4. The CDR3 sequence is CASSITGGGTGELFF. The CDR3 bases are TGTGCCAGTAGTATTACCGGGGGGGGCACCGGGGAGCTGTTTTTT.

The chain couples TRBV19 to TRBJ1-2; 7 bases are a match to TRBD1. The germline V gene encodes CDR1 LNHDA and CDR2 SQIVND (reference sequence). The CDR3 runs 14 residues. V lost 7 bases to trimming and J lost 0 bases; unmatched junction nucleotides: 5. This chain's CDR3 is CASKTGSANYGYTF. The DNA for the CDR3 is TGTGCCAGTAAGACAGGGTCGGCTAACTATGGCTACACCTTC.

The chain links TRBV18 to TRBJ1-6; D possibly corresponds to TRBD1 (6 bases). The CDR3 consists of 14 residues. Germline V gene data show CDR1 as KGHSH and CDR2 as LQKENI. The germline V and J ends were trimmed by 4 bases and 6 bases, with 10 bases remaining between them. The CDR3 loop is CASSLDSRNSPLHF. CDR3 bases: TGTGCCAGCTCACTGGACAGCCGTAATTCACCCCTCCACTTT.

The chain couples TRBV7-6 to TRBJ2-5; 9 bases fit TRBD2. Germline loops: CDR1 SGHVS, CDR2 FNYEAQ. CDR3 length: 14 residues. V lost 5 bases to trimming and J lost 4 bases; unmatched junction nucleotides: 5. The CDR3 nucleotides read TGTGCCAGCAGCCTCCAGACTAGCGGAGAGACCCAGTACTTC. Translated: CASSLQTSGETQYF.

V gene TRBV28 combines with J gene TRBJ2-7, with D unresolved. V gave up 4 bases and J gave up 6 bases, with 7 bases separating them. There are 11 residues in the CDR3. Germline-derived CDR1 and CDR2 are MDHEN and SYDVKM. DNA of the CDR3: TGTGCCAGCAGTTCGAGGTTCGAGCAGTACTTC. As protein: CASSSRFEQYF.

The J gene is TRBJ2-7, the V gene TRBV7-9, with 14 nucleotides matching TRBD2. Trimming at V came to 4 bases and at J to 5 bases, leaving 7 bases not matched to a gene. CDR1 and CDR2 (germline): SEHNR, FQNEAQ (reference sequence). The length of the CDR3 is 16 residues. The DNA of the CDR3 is TGTGCCAGCAGCTACGGACTAGCGGGAGGAGTGAACGAGCAGTACTTC. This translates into CASSYGLAGGVNEQYF.

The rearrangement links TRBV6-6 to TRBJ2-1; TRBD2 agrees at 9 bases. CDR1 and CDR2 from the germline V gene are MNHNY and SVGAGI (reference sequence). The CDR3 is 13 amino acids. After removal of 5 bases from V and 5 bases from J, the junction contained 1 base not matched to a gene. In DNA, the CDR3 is TGTGCCAGCAGTCTAGCGGGGAACAATGAGCAGTTCTTC. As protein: CASSLAGNNEQFF.

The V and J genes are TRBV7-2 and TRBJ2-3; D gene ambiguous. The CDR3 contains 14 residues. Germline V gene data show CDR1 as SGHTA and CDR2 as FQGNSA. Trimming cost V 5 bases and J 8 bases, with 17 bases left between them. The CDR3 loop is CASSPPQEPSTQYF. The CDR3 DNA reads TGTGCCAGCAGCCCGCCCCAAGAGCCGAGTACGCAGTATTTT.